What follows describes a single TCR beta chain. The data derive from a study of shared clonotypes between healthy human individuals. The CDR3 loop spans 14 amino acids. Germline V lookup: CDR1 SGHTA, CDR2 FQGTGA. V was pared by 5 bases and J by 2 bases, with 12 bases between. This table comes from immunoSEQ multiplex PCR, and its TCRdb copy is limited to in-frame clones, with some not included. The sample lists about 2.3 million clones; about 92% were seen once. Sequences were obtained from naive CD4+ T cells from PBMCs. Documented subset: CD45RA+ positively selected. The J gene is TRBJ1-2, the V gene TRBV7-3, with TRBD1 as a possible D gene (5 bases). The TCR comes from a man between 18 and 29 years old in good health. Some clones in this sample may be carry-over from other donors' samples. Here the CDR3 DNA reads TGTGCCAGCAGCGCGAACGGGGGAAACTATGGCTACACCTTC. It codes for CASSANGGNYGYTF.